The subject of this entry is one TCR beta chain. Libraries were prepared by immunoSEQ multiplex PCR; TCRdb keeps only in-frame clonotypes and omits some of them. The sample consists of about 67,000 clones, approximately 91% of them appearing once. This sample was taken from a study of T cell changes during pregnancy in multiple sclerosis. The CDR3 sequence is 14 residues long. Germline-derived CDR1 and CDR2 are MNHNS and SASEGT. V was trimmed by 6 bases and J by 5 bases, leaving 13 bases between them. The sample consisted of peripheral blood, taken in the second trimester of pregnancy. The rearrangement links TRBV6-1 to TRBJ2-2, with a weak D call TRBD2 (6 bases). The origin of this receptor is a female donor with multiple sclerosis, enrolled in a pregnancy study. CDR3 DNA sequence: TGTGCCAGCAGCGGACTAACGAGGACCGGGGAGCTGTTTTTT. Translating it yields CASSGLTRTGELFF.